This T cell receptor beta chain was captured by sequencing in a study of cytomegalovirus exposure and HLA in healthy donors. Study-level findings and limits: Productive status was seen about 87% or about 30% of the time for most TCR beta V segments in an earlier analysis.

Healthy people donating bone marrow made up the donors. Comments on this clone: Its antigen is not known.

The CDR3 length is 13 residues. Germline CDR1 MNHNS, CDR2 SASEGT. V lost 6 bases and J lost 6, with 14 bases in between. Both 60 Vbeta primers and 13 Jbeta primers went into the PCR. The protocol was immunoSEQ multiplex PCR, while the TCRdb copy is restricted to in-frame clones and leaves out a portion. The repertoire holds fewer than 250,000 clones, approximately 86% seen once, with roughly 0.98% in the top ten. This receptor was obtained from a boy under 10 years old in good health and CMV-seronegative. The material sequenced was PBMCs. This rearrangement joins TRBV6-1 to TRBJ1-1; possible D gene TRBD1, 6 bases. In DNA, the CDR3 is TGTGCCAGCAGGCGAGTGGGGGCCGCTGAAGCTTTCTTT. Protein product: CASRRVGAAEAFF.